This TCR beta chain was captured in a study of blood T cell repertoires in COVID-19. Study information: Some COVID-19 samples were acute and others convalescent; all came from the United States, Italy and Spain. The analysed material was cDNA or gDNA that came from T cells, B-cell-depleted T cells, or PBMCs.

Germline V CDR1 and CDR2: SGHRS, YFSETQ. Germline trimming cut 4 bases from V and 7 bases from J; bases unmatched to any gene: 5. This CDR3 contains 14 residues. In the authors' workflow: Scientists estimated how many nucleated cells there were by amplifying reference gene primers. The assay was immunoSEQ multiplex PCR, and TCRdb's table has in-frame clones only and misses some. Clone size and V and J calls were adopted from that table, with D and trimming inferred from the DNA. Found here are 40,000 to 60,000 clones, 75% to 90% of them singletons; the top ten hold 2% to 2.5%. This chain connects TRBV5-1 to TRBJ1-6; TRBD1 matches at 7 bases. What was sequenced was peripheral blood. This clonotype was obtained from a woman aged 80 or over with COVID-19, enrolled during active disease. For the CDR3, the DNA is TGCGCCAGCAGCCCACCGGACAGGAATTCACCCCTCCACTTT. It yields the protein CASSPPDRNSPLHF.